This T cell receptor beta chain was sequenced during a study of T cell responses to AZD1222 COVID-19 vaccine. Study-level findings and limits: The CD4 TCRs associated with vaccination extended across spike and predominated at 160-218 and 743-854. No repertoire was sampled before or during the peak T cell response, only after it. Clonal diversity was possibly underestimated, and white British individuals and females predominated among donors. Among spike-specific TCRs, nearly half reportedly target unmutated variant regions.

Profiling relied on immunoSEQ multiplex PCR, and the TCRdb table lists in-frame clones only, not all of them. This sample carries roughly 110,000 clones, 70% to 90% of them seen once, and the ten largest clones take around 4.7%. CDR1 and CDR2 (germline): SGHRS, YFSETQ. This CDR3 spans 18 amino acids. Trimming removed 4 bases from V and 5 bases from J; junction bases left unmatched: 20. For this clone: Its antigen is unknown.

This sequence was found in an adult who received the AZD1222 COVID-19 vaccine. The material was peripheral blood, obtained 28 days after the second AZD1222 dose. V and J are TRBV5-1 and TRBJ1-2; 7 bases match TRBD1. The CDR3 region has the DNA TGCGCCAGCAGCCCTACACCCCCGGACGGGACAGCTATGTATGGCTACACCTTC. It encodes CASSPTPPDGTAMYGYTF.